This entry describes one T cell receptor beta chain. Its antigen remains undetermined. The record has no base qualities; no much larger clone is one base away. Healthy HIV-negative adults with no recently reported acute infections or vaccinations were included as donors. Every donor was a Caucasian adult residing in Nashville, Tennessee, USA. Magnetic negative selection was used to enrich CD4+ T cells, after which naive cells were positively selected on CD45RA and the negative fraction became the memory subset. After blood collection by leukapheresis, PBMCs were isolated using Ficoll-Histopaque density gradient centrifugation and then cryopreserved in the vapor phase of liquid nitrogen. Analytical flow cytometry was used to check the purity and quantity of every magnetically sorted T cell population. Each sorted fraction had its genomic DNA isolated and then quantified by UV absorbance on a Nanodrop 2000c.

This sample stems from a study of shared clonotypes between healthy human individuals (dated by TCRdb to about 2020). Regarding the complete study: The cohort comprised a couple of women and a few men aged 18 to 49 years. For each donor, CD4 naive and CD4 memory were each given three plates, CD8 naive was given two plates, and CD8 memory was given one plate. Libraries were prepared and TCR repertoires were sequenced by different laboratories using diverse techniques, in order to increase sequencing depth and limit assay-specific biases. To estimate repertoire size and how much clonotypes are shared between individuals, the study performed deep sequencing of blood TCR repertoires from a few healthy adults. Between about 0.85 and 10 billion PBMCs per donor were obtained by leukapheresis.

TCR CDR3 regions were amplified from genomic DNA by multiplex PCR using the deep immunoSEQ assay. Extracted genomic DNA from each cell subset was distributed evenly across all wells of several immunoSEQ 96-well plates, and each plate was treated as a replicate. Each replicate PCR for sorted subsets received about 0.2 ug genomic DNA, equal to roughly 29,000 T cell genomes. Purified libraries were measured with a Qubit 3.0 fluorometer, size-checked on a Bioanalyzer 2100, and measured again with the KAPA Library Quantification kit. A separate single-read 150-cycle Illumina NextSeq 550 flow cell was used to sequence each immunoSEQ 96-well plate. The authors' pipeline ran thus. Because only junctional sequences without quality scores were contained in the immunoSEQ output, filtering matching that applied to full-length reads could not be performed. To assign V/J genes and CDR3, sequences were annotated against IMGT germline references using PyIR, a Python wrapper for IgBLAST v1.9. Reads with weak V/J assignments (E-value above 1e-6), missing CDR3, stop codons, out-of-frame junctions, or ambiguous translated residues were removed. V3J clonotypes were defined as sequences sharing an identical inferred V gene, J gene, and CDR3 amino acid sequence. Percentage overlap between repertoires was computed as shared unique clonotypes divided by the size of the smaller repertoire. Repertoire richness was assessed with RTK rarefaction, the Chao1 estimator, and Recon v2.1 estimates of unobserved clonotypes. OLGA was used to compute generation probabilities for all TCRbeta clonotypes that the gDNA method yielded from a handful of donors. TCRdb provides this immuneACCESS table in a form limited to in-frame rearrangements. Some clones are lacking; in checked studies, under half of them reflect an unresolved V gene, and why the rest are absent is not known. The V and J calls and clone size are taken from that table; D and trimming were inferred from the DNA. The sample table shows fewer than 2.5 million clones, and 93% are seen once. 0.36% of the sample rests with the top ten.

Study-level results and caveats: When a handful of donors were compared, the shared fraction of clonotypes was around 4.6% for naive CD4, more than 3% for naive CD8, roughly 2.5% for memory CD4, and 0.35% to 0.4% for memory CD8. Based on pairwise subsampling, the degree of clonotype sharing among donors was expected to be affected by sequencing depth. Incomplete sequencing was indicated by rarefaction of sorted-subset datasets, despite the large sequencing depth. Compared with non-shared clonotypes, clonotypes shared by all four sorted-subset donors had higher generation probabilities. Sampling was restricted to blood, and TCR repertoires in tissue are likely to differ from TCR repertoires in blood. The small number of donors limited the genetic and exposure-history diversity represented. Estimated clonotype richness was generally larger for naive than for memory subsets.

This receptor was taken from a man aged 18 to 30 in good health. Some clones in this sample may be carry-over from other donors' samples. The specimen was naive CD4+ T cells from PBMCs. In the paper's terms, the cell subset or site label means: CD45RA+ positively selected.

The DNA sequence is given as TGTGCCACCAGTAAAAAGGACATCTCTGGAAACACCATATATTTT. Its translation is CATSKKDISGNTIYF. Recombination joined TRBV15 with TRBJ1-3; the D gene is possibly TRBD1, with 5 bases matching. The trim is 6 bases for V and 0 bases for J, with a gap of 12 bases between the germline ends. For CDR1 and CDR2, the germline V gene (reference sequence) lists LNHNV and YYDKDF. The CDR3 spans 15 residues, from the cysteine through the phenylalanine. Solely the CDR3 DNA is kept, with 45 bases framed from the first base.